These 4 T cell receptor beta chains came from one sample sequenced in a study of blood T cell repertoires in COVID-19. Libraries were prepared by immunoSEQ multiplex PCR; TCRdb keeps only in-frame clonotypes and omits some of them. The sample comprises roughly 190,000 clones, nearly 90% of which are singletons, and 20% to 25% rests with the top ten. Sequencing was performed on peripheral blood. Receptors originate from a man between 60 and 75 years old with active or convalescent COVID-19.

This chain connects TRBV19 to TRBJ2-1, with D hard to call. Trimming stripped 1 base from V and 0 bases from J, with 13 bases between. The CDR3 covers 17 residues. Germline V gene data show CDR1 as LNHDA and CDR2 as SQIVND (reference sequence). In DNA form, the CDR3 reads TGTGCCAGTAGTATAGGACGACTTCTCAGCTCCTACAATGAGCAGTTCTTC. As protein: CASSIGRLLSSYNEQFF.

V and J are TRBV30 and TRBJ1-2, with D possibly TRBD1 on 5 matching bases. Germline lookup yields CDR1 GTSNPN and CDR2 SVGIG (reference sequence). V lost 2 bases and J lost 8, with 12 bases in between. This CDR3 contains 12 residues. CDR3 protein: CAWSTGLGGYTF. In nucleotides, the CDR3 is TGTGCCTGGAGTACAGGCCTTGGAGGCTACACCTTC.

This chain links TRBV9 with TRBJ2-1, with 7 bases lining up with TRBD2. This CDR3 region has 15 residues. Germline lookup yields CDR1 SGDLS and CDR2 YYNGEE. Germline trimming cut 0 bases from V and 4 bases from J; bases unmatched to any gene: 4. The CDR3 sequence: CASSVDGGYYNEQFF. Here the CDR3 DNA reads TGTGCCAGCAGCGTAGACGGGGGGTATTACAATGAGCAGTTCTTC.

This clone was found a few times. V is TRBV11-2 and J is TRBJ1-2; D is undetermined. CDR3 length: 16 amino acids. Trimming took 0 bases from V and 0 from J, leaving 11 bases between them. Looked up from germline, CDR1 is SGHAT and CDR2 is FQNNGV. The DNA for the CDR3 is TGTGCCAGCAGCTTAGATCCCAGATTGGCTAACTATGGCTACACCTTC. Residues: CASSLDPRLANYGYTF.